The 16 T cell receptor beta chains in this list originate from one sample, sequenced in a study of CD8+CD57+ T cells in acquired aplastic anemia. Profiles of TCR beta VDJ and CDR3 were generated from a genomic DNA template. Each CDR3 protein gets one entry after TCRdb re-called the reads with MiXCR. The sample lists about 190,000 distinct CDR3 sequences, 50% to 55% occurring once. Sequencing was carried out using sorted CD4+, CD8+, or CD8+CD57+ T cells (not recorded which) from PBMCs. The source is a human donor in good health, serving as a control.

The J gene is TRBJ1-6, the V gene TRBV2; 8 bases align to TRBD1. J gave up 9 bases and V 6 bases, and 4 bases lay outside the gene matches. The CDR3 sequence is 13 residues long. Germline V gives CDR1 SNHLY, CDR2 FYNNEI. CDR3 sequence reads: CASRSDRVSPLHF. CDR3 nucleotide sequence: TGTGCCAGCAGGTCGGACAGGGTTTCACCCCTCCACTTT.

DNA of the CDR3: TGTGCCACCAGCAGAGATGAAGTCGTAGCGGGGGGATGGAATGAGCAGTTCTTC. This gives the protein CATSRDEVVAGGWNEQFF. The J gene is TRBJ2-1, the V gene TRBV15; 10 nucleotides line up with TRBD2. The V gene's germline CDR1 is LNHNV and CDR2 YYDKDF (reference sequence). J lost 7 bases, V lost 0 bases, and 12 bases had no gene match. The CDR3 contains 18 residues.

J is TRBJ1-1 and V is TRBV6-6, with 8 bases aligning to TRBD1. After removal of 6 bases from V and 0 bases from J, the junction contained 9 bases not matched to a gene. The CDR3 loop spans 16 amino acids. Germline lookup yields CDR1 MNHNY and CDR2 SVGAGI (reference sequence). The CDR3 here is CASRRTGFGVNTEAFF. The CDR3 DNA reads TGTGCCAGCAGACGGACAGGGTTTGGGGTGAACACTGAAGCTTTCTTT.

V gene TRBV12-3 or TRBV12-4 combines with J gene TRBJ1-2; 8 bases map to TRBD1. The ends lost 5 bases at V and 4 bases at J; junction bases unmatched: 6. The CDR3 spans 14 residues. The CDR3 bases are TGTGCCAGCAGTCCCCGGACAGGGATCTATGGCTACACCTTC. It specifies CASSPRTGIYGYTF.

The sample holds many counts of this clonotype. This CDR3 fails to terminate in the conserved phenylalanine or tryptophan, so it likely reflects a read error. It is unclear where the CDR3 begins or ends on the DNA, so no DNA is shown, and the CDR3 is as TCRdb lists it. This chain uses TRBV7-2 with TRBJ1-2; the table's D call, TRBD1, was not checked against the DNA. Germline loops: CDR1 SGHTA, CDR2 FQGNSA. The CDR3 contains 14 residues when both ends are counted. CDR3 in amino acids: CASSLGARDSPIGV.

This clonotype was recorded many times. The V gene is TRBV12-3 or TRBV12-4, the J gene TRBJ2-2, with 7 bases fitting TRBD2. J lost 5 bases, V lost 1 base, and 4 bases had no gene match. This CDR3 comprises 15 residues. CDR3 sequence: CASSLELASTGELFF. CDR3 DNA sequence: TGTGCCAGCAGTTTAGAACTAGCGAGTACCGGGGAGCTGTTTTTT.

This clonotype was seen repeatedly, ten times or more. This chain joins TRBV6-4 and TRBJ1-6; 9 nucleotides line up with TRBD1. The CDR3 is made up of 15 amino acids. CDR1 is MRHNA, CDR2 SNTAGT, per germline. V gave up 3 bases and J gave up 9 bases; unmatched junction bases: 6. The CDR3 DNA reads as TGTGCCAGCAGTGAAGGGGACAGGGATGGTTCACCCCTCCACTTT. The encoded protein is CASSEGDRDGSPLHF.

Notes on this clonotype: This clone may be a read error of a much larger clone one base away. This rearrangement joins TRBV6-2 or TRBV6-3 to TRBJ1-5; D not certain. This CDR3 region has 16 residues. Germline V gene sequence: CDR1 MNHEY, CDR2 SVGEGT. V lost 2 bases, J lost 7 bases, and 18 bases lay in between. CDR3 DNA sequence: TGTGCCAGCAGTTACCAGGCCGCCTCAGGTGTCCAGCCCCAGCATTTT. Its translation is CASSYQAASGVQPQHF.

The CDR3 bases are TGTGCCAGCAGCAAGCCGGGACAGGGGTCATACGAGCAGTACTTC. This gives the protein CASSKPGQGSYEQYF. The rearrangement links TRBV7-9 to TRBJ2-7; 10 bases are a match to TRBD1. V shed 5 bases, J shed 4 bases, and the junction held 8 bases outside the gene matches. The CDR3 has 15 residues. Germline-derived CDR1 and CDR2 are SEHNR and FQNEAQ (reference sequence).

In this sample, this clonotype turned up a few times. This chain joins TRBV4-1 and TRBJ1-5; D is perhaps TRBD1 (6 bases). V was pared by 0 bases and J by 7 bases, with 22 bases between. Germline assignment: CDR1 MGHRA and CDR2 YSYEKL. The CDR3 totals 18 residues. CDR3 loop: CASSQEYSVGGAGQPQHF. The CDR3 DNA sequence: TGCGCCAGCAGCCAAGAGTACTCGGTCGGGGGGGCTGGACAGCCCCAGCATTTT.

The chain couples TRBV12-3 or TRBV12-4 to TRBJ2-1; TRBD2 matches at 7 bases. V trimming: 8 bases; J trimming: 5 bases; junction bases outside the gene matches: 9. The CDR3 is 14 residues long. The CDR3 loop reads CASCYRRGDNEQFF. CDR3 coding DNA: TGTGCCAGCTGCTACCGCCGGGGGGACAATGAGCAGTTCTTC.

The DNA of the CDR3 is TGTGCCAGCAGTTTTGTCTCGGGGACAGGAAAGAACACTGAAGCTTTCTTT. Encoded protein: CASSFVSGTGKNTEAFF. The rearrangement uses TRBV28 and TRBJ1-1; the match to TRBD1 covers 8 bases. Germline V lookup: CDR1 MDHEN, CDR2 SYDVKM. With V trimmed by 3 bases and J by 1 base, 10 bases remained unmatched. The CDR3 consists of 17 residues.

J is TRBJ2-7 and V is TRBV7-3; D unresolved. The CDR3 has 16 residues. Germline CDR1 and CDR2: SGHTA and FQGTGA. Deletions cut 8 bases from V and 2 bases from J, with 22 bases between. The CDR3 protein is CASSLQDTTVTYEQYF. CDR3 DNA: TGTGCCAGCTCACTGCAAGACACCACCGTTACCTACGAGCAGTACTTC.

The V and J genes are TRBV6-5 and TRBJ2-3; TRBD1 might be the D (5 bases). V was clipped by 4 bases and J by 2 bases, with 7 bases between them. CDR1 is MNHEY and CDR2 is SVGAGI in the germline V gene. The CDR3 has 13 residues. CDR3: CASSWTLTDTQYF. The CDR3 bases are TGTGCCAGCAGTTGGACACTCACAGATACGCAGTATTTT.

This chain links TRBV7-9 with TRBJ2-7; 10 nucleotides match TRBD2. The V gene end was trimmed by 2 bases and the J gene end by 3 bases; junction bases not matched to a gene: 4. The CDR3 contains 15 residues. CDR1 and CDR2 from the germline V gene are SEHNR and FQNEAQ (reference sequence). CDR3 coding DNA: TGTGCCAGCAGCTTACGTAGCGGGGGGATCTACGAGCAGTACTTC. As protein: CASSLRSGGIYEQYF.

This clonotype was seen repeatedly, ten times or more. For the CDR3, the DNA is TGCGCCAGCAGCCAAGATGGGGGTGGGTACCAAGAGACCCAGTACTTC. It encodes CASSQDGGGYQETQYF. The V call is TRBV4-1, the J call TRBJ2-5; D might be TRBD1 or TRBD2, each matching 5 bases. The CDR3 loop spans 16 amino acids. Looked up from germline, CDR1 is MGHRA and CDR2 is YSYEKL. The V end was cut by 0 bases, the J end by 0 bases, with 11 bases between.